Listed below are T cell receptor beta chains from one sample, sequenced in a study of blood T cell repertoires in COVID-19. The method was immunoSEQ multiplex PCR; TCRdb's version includes in-frame clones alone and lacks a portion of them. The sample lists 60,000 or so clones, approximately 73% occurring once. Material for sequencing was peripheral blood. The receptors derive from a woman between 50 and 59 years old with active or convalescent COVID-19. Both conserved end residues are part of each CDR3. D genes are given only for firm matches. Clone sizes are given selectively: once, few, many, or a class where the clone is expanded.

V gene	D gene	clone size	J gene	CDR3 DNA	CDR3 protein
TRBV29-1	-	-	TRBJ1-2	TGCAGCGCCGCTGGGGGTGCGGGAGTCAGTGGCTACACCTTC	CSAAGGAGVSGYTF
TRBV5-1	TRBD2	-	TRBJ2-5	TGCGCCAGCGGAGTTACGGGCGGGAGGCAAGAGACCCAGTACTTC	CASGVTGGRQETQYF
TRBV4-3	-	few	TRBJ1-6	TGCGCCAGCAGCCCGACAGGAAAATATAATTCACCCCTCCACTTT	CASSPTGKYNSPLHF
TRBV5-1	-	-	TRBJ2-1	TGCGCCAGCAGCTCGAACGGGGAGGTTCCCAATGAGCAGTTCTTC	CASSSNGEVPNEQFF
TRBV7-2	-	-	TRBJ2-1	TGTGCCAGCAGCTTAAGACGGGGATCCTACAATGAGCAGTTCTTC	CASSLRRGSYNEQFF
TRBV12-3/TRBV12-4	TRBD1	-	TRBJ2-7	TGTGCCAGCAGCCTGACAGGGGACTACGAGCAGTACTTC	CASSLTGDYEQYF
TRBV14	TRBD1	-	TRBJ2-1	TGTGCCAGCAGCCAGAGGACAGGGGGAAGCGGGAGTAAGTACAATGAGCAGTTCTTC	CASSQRTGGSGSKYNEQFF
TRBV5-1	-	-	TRBJ1-1	TGCGCCAGCAGCTTCGAGGGGAACACTGAAGCTTTCTTT	CASSFEGNTEAFF
TRBV7-2	TRBD2	-	TRBJ2-3	TGTGCCAGCAGCTTAGCCCCCGGGACTAGAGACACAGATACGCAGTATTTT	CASSLAPGTRDTDTQYF
TRBV28	-	-	TRBJ2-3	TGTGCCGGCGGCGGCAGCAGCACAGATACGCAGTATTTT	CAGGGSSTDTQYF